These 2 T cell receptor beta chains share one sample of origin, sequenced in a study of vaccination effects on CD4 cells after COVID-19. ViraFEST used viral peptide pools to expand antigen-specific CD4+ T cells before sequencing. With 10 to 11 days of culture completed, CD4+ T cells were isolated. Absence of prior SARS-CoV-2 infection characterized the vaccine recipients, who showed negative nucleocapsid antibodies. Measured with immunoSEQ multiplex PCR; TCRdb has only the in-frame clones, and not every one. There are about 27,000 clones in the sample; around 75% occur only once, and 22% lies in the top ten. These TCRs' antigens remain unknown. The sequenced sample was CD4+ T cells from PBMCs cultured with HCoV-NL63 spike peptides, obtained before COVID-19 vaccination. The receptor source for this set is a human donor who received a COVID-19 vaccine.

This clone showed up just a few times. The J gene is TRBJ1-1, the V gene TRBV11-2, with D possibly matching TRBD1 (5 bases). The CDR3 covers 14 residues. Germline lookup yields CDR1 SGHAT and CDR2 FQNNGV. Trimming removed 3 bases at V and 4 bases at J, with 12 bases between. CDR3 amino acids: CASSLEGQGTEAFF. The CDR3 DNA follows: TGTGCCAGCAGCTTGGAGGGGCAGGGCACTGAAGCTTTCTTT.

The chain joins TRBV28 to TRBJ2-7; TRBD2 matches 10 bases. Trimming at V came to 10 bases and at J to 2 bases, leaving 11 bases not matched to a gene. Germline CDR1 and CDR2: MDHEN and SYDVKM. CDR3 length: 15 amino acids. In DNA form, the CDR3 reads TGTGCCACCGGGACCGGGACTAGCGTGACCTACGAGCAGTACTTC. Translated, it gives CATGTGTSVTYEQYF.